This T cell receptor (beta chain) was captured in a study of Ad26.COV2.S vaccination and SARS-CoV-2 variants. Profiled with immunoSEQ multiplex PCR; TCRdb holds only in-frame clones, not every one. The table includes roughly 510,000 clones, around nine tenths detected once. Trimming removed 7 bases at V and 1 base at J, with 31 bases between. The CDR3 runs 19 residues. Per germline, CDR1 GTSNPN and CDR2 SVGIG (reference sequence). The treatment denotes: roughly 20 received Ad26.COV2.S at low or high dose, single or two shots; about 5 received placebo; per-sample allocation not given. Material that was analyzed had been drawn on day 63 after the first vaccine or placebo injection.

The J gene is TRBJ1-1, the V gene TRBV30, with D maybe TRBD1 (5 bases). This TCR derives from a person between 18 and 65 years old who received the Ad26.COV2.S COVID-19 vaccine or a placebo. Sample: peripheral blood, taken in a trial of Ad26.COV2.S vaccine versus placebo. For the CDR3, the DNA is TGTGCCTTACAAACGGGACGATCGATGGGGGGAGGGTCGAACACTGAAGCTTTCTTT. This sequence encodes CALQTGRSMGGGSNTEAFF.